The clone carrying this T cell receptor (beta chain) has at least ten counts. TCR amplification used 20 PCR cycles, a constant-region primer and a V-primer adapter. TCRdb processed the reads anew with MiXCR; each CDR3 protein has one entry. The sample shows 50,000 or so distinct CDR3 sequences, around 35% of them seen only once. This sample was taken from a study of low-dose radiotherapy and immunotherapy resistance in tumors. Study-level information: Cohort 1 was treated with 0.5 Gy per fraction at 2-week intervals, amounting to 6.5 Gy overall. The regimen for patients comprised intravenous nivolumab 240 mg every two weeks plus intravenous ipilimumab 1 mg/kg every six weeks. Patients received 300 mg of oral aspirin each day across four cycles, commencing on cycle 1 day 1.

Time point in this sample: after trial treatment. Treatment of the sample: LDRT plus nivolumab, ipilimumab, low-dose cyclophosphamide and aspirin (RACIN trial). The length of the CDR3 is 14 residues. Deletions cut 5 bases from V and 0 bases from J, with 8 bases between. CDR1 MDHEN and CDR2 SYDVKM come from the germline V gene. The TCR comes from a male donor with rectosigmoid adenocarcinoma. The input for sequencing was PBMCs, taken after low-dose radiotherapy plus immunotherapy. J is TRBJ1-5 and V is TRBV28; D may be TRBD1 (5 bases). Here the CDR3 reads CASSLRDSNQPQHF. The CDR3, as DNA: TGTGCCAGCAGTCTCAGGGATAGCAATCAGCCCCAGCATTTT.